The entry below gives a single T cell receptor beta chain sequence along with its context. The data were obtained in a study of blood T cell repertoires in COVID-19. For the study at large: PBMCs, B-cell-depleted T cells, or T cells provided the cDNA or gDNA that made up the material.

The assay was immunoSEQ multiplex PCR, and TCRdb's table has in-frame clones only and misses some. The sample shows tens of thousands of clones, more than 75% of them seen only once. The CDR3 spans 13 residues. CDR1 and CDR2 (germline): LNHNV, YYDKDF (reference sequence). V shed 4 bases, J shed 5 bases, and the junction held 5 bases outside the gene matches. The V call is TRBV15, the J call TRBJ2-7; 7 bases agree with TRBD2. This clonotype originated in a human donor in a cohort sampled during active COVID-19. The sequencing input was peripheral blood. In nucleotides, the CDR3 is TGTGCCACCAGCACCGAAGGGAGGGACGAGCAGTACTTC. Protein: CATSTEGRDEQYF.